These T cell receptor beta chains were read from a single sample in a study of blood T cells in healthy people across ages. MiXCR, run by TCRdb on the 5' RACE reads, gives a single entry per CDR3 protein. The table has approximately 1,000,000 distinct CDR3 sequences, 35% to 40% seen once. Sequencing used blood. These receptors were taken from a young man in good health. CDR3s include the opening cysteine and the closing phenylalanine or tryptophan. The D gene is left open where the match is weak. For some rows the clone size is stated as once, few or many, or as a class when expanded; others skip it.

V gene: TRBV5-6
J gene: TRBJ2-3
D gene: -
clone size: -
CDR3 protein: CASSQSGRNGPSTDTQYF
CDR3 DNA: TGTGCCAGCAGCCAGAGTGGGCGGAATGGACCTAGCACAGATACGCAGTATTTT

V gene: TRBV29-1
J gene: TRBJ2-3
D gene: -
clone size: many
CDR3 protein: CSVAGSDTDTQYF
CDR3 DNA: TGCAGCGTTGCGGGGTCAGATACAGATACGCAGTATTTT

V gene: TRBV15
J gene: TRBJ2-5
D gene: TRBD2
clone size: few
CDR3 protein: CATFSERGRKSQYF
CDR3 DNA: TGTGCCACCTTCTCTGAGCGGGGGAGAAAGAGCCAGTACTTC

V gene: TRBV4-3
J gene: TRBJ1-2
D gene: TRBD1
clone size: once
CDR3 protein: CASSQEVGTAYYGYTF
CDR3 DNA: TGCGCCAGCAGCCAAGAAGTCGGGACAGCGTACTATGGCTACACCTTC

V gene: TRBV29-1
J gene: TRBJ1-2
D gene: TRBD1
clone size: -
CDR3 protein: CSGTGADYGYTF
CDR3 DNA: TGCAGCGGGACAGGGGCGGACTATGGCTACACCTTC

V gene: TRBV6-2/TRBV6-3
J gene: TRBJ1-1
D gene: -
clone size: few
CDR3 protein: CASSSKGNTEAFF
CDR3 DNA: TGTGCCAGCAGTTCAAAGGGAAACACTGAAGCTTTCTTT

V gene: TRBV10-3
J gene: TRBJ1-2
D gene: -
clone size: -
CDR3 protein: CAIDSHGLGYTF
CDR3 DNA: TGTGCCATTGACAGTCATGGGCTGGGCTACACCTTC

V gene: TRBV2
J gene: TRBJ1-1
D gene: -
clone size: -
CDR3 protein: CASSEDRVASVEAFF
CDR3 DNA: TGTGCCAGCAGTGAAGACAGAGTGGCATCCGTAGAAGCTTTCTTT

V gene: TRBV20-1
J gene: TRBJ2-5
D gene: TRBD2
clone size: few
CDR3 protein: CSARVPLLGGGRETQYF
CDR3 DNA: TGCAGTGCTAGGGTGCCTTTGTTAGGCGGGGGGAGGGAGACCCAGTACTTC

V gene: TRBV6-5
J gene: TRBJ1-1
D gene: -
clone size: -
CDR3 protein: CASSYVGREATEAFF
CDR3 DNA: TGTGCCAGCAGTTACGTGGGGAGGGAGGCCACTGAAGCTTTCTTT

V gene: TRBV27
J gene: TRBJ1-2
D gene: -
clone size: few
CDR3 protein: CASSRDGFYGYTF
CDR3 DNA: TGTGCCAGCAGTCGTGACGGATTCTATGGCTACACCTTC

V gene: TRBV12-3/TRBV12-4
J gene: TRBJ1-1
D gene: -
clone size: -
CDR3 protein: CASSFEFRNAEAFF
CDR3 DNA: TGTGCCAGCAGTTTCGAATTTAGGAACGCTGAAGCTTTCTTT

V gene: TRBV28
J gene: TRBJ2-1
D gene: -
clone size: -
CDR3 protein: CASGFVGGQFF
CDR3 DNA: TGTGCCAGTGGATTCGTGGGTGGGCAGTTCTTC

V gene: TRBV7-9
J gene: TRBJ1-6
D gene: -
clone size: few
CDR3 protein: CASSRNSRRGPSSYNSPLHF
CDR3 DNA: TGTGCCAGCAGCCGCAATTCACGACGGGGACCAAGCTCCTATAATTCACCCCTCCACTTT

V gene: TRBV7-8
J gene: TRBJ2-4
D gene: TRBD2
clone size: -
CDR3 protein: CASSRGGGGATKNIQYF
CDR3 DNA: TGTGCCAGCAGCCGCGGCGGCGGGGGGGCAACCAAAAACATTCAGTACTTC

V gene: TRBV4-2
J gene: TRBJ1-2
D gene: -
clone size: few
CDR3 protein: CASSQVRGGYTF
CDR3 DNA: TGTGCCAGCAGCCAAGTACGCGGCGGCTACACCTTC

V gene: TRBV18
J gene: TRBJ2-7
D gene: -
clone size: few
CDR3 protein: CASSPEGGSYEQYF
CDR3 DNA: TGTGCCAGCTCACCTGAGGGCGGGTCCTACGAGCAGTACTTC

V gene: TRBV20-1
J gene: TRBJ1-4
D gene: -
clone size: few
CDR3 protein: CSAGPGAVATNEKLFF
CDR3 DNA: TGCAGTGCTGGACCAGGGGCCGTGGCAACTAATGAAAAACTGTTTTTT

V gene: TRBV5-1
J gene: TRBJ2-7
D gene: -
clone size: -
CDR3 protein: CASSPRGSLYNEQYF
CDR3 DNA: TGCGCCAGCAGCCCCCGCGGGTCCCTCTACAATGAGCAGTACTTC

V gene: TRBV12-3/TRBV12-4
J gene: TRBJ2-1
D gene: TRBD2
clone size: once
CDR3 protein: CATTGTSKYNEQFF
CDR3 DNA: TGTGCCACCACCGGGACTAGCAAGTACAATGAGCAGTTCTTC

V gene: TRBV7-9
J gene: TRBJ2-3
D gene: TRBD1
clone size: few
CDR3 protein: CASSLAPGGVADTQYF
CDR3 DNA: TGTGCCAGCAGCTTAGCCCCAGGGGGCGTCGCAGATACGCAGTATTTT

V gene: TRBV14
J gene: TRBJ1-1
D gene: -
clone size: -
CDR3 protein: CATRLANTEAFF
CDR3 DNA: TGTGCCACCCGGCTGGCGAACACTGAAGCTTTCTTT

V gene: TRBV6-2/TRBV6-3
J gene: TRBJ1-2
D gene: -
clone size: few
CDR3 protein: CASSPRPGNGYTF
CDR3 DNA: TGTGCCAGCAGTCCCCGCCCGGGGAATGGCTACACCTTC

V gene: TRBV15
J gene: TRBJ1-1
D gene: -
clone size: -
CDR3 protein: CATSRDRGETEAFF
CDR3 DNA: TGTGCCACCAGCAGAGATCGGGGGGAGACTGAAGCTTTCTTT

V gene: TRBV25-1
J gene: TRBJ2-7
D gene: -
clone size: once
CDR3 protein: CVSSGTGTAREQYF
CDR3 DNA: TGTGTCAGCAGTGGAACGGGGACCGCTCGCGAGCAGTACTTC

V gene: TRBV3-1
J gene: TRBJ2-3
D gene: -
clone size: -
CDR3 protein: CASSLRQAVRNTQYF
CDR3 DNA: TGTGCCAGCAGCCTCAGACAGGCGGTCCGGAATACGCAGTATTTT

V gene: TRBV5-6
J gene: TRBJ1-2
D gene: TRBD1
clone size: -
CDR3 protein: CASAEGTENGYTF
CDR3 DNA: TGTGCCAGCGCGGAAGGGACAGAAAATGGCTACACCTTC

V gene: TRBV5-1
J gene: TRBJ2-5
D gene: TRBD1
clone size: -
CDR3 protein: CASSLGDRVFNEQYF
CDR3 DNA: TGCGCCAGCAGCTTGGGAGACAGGGTTTTCAATGAGCAGTACTTC

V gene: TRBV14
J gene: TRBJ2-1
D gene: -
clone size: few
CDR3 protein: CASSQPSLDRDYNEQFF
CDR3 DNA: TGTGCCAGCAGCCAACCCTCCCTGGACAGAGACTACAATGAGCAGTTCTTC

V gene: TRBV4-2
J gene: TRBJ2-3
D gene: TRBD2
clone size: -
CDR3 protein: CASSQERGLAGTDTQYF
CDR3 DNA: TGTGCCAGCAGCCAAGAGAGGGGACTAGCTGGCACAGATACGCAGTATTTT

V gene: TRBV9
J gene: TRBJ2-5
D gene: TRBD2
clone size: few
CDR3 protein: CASSVVAGGYNEQYF
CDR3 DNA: TGTGCCAGCAGCGTAGTTGCGGGGGGCTACAATGAGCAGTACTTC

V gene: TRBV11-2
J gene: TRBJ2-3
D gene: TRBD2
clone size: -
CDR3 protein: CASSWGLAASTDTQYF
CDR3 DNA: TGTGCCAGCAGCTGGGGACTAGCGGCTAGCACGGATACGCAGTATTTT

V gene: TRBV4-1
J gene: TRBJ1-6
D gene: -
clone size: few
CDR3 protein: CASSQESDRISTLHF
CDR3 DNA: TGCGCCAGCAGCCAAGAGTCGGACCGCATTTCGACCCTCCACTTT

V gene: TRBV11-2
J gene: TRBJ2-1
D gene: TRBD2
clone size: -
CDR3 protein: CASSPLLERGYNERFF
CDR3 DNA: TGTGCCAGCAGCCCTCTTTTAGAGCGGGGGTACAATGAGCGGTTCTTC

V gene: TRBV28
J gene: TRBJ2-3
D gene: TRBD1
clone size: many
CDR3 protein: CASSLEQGAGEDTQYF
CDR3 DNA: TGTGCCAGCAGTTTGGAACAGGGGGCCGGGGAAGATACGCAGTATTTT

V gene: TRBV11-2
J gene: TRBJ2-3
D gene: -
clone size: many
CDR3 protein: CASSETRVPTDTQYF
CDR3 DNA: TGTGCCAGCAGCGAGACTAGAGTCCCCACAGATACGCAGTATTTT

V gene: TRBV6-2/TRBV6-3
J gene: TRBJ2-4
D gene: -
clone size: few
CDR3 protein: CASSYETRGRLYF
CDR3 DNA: TGTGCCAGCAGTTACGAAACCAGGGGTAGGCTGTACTTC

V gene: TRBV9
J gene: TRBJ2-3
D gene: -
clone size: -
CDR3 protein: CASSVAAAVADTQYF
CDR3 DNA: TGTGCCAGCAGCGTAGCCGCGGCAGTTGCAGATACGCAGTATTTT

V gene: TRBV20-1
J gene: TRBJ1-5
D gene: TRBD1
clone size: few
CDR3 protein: CSATNRGPEPQHF
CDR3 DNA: TGCAGTGCTACCAACAGGGGCCCGGAGCCCCAGCATTTT

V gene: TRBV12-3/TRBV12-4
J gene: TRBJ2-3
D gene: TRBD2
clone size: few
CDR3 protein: CASSFGGLAGGTDTQYF
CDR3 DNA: TGTGCCAGCAGTTTTGGGGGACTAGCGGGGGGGACAGATACGCAGTATTTT

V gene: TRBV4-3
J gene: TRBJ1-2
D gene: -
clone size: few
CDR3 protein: CASSSGDGDYGYTF
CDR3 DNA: TGCGCCAGCAGCTCAGGGGATGGAGACTATGGCTACACCTTC